This T cell receptor beta chain emerged from a study of shared clonotypes between healthy human individuals. Study-wide findings and caveats: Some naive CD4 clonotypes, roughly 5%, turned up in common across several donors. Some clonotypes were shared by all four sorted-subset donors, while others were not shared. The non-shared ones had lower generation probabilities than the shared ones.

The germline CDR1 and CDR2 sequences are SGHTA and FQGTGA. V was cut by 4 bases and J by 3 bases, with 3 bases left in between. This CDR3 spans 11 amino acids. The CD4+ fraction was divided into a CD45RA+ naive subset and a CD45RA-negative memory subset. TCRdb's copy holds only in-frame clones and misses some; the assay was immunoSEQ multiplex PCR. Counted here are millions of clones, 85% to 95% occurring once; the ten biggest clones make up 0.1% to 0.15%. Concerning this clone itself: Its antigen is still unknown. It may be a read error: a sequence one base away is much more abundant.

The sample taken for sequencing was naive CD4+ T cells sorted from blood. Subset of the sample: CD45RA+ positively selected. This TCR came from a man younger than 35 in good health. The rearrangement joins TRBV7-3 to TRBJ2-5; D remains unclear. Written as DNA, the CDR3 is TGTGCCAGCAGCTCAGAAGAGACCCAGTACTTC. Protein: CASSSEETQYF. Variable domain in full (rest from reference TRBV7-3 and TRBJ2-5): GAGVSQTPSNKVTEKGKYVELRCDPISGHTALYWYRQSLGQGPEFLIYFQGTGAADDSGLPNDRFFAVRPEGSVSTLKIQRTERGDSAVYLCASSSEETQYFGPGTRLLVL.